This T cell receptor (beta chain) was sequenced for a study of patients and donors after allogeneic stem cell transplantation. Each CDR3 protein is one row after TCRdb ran MiXCR on the RT-PCR reads. This table has around 200,000 distinct CDR3 sequences, less than 50% appearing once. Germline V CDR1 and CDR2: SGHVS, FNYEAQ. The CDR3 consists of 14 residues. Trimming removed 5 bases from V and 7 bases from J; junction bases left unmatched: 6. This sequence was found in a human donor who was either an allogeneic HSCT recipient or a stem cell or donor lymphocyte infusion donor (not recorded which). It is not recorded whose cells these are; they may come from a transplant donor. The chain carries TRBV7-6 and TRBJ1-3, with TRBD1 matching over 9 bases. Sequenced input: blood, either unsorted or a sorted T cell fraction (not recorded which). CDR3 loop: CASSPDRGRNTIYF. The DNA of the CDR3 is TGTGCCAGCAGCCCCGACAGGGGGAGGAACACCATATATTTT. The full variable domain, with the rest looked up from reference TRBV7-6 and TRBJ1-3, is GAGVSQSPRYKVTKRGQDVALRCDPISGHVSLYWYRQALGQGPEFLTYFNYEAQQDKSGLPNDRFSAERPEGSISTLTIQRTEQRDSAMYRCASSPDRGRNTIYFGEGSWLTVV.